The clone carrying this TCR beta chain was counted between two and nine times. The data were obtained in a study of blood T cell repertoires in COVID-19. TCRdb's copy holds only in-frame clones and misses some; the assay was immunoSEQ multiplex PCR. The data show 250,000 to 350,000 clones, approximately 85% seen once. This CDR3 is 15 amino acids long. J gave up 3 bases and V 6 bases, and 5 bases lay outside the gene matches. Germline lookup yields CDR1 MNHEY and CDR2 SMNVEV (reference sequence). This chain links TRBV27 with TRBJ1-6; TRBD1 matches 7 bases. The origin of this receptor is a man aged 18 to 35 with active or convalescent COVID-19. Sequencing was carried out using peripheral blood. CDR3 residues: CASSNRDSYNSPLHF. In DNA, the CDR3 is TGTGCCAGCAGCAACCGGGACAGCTATAATTCACCCCTCCACTTT.